The 27 T cell receptor beta chains in this list originate from one sample, sequenced in a study of CXCR3-negative and CXCR3-positive naive CD8 T cells. 5' RACE that incorporated UMI labels was used to prepare the TRB cDNA libraries. TCRdb re-called the 5' RACE reads; one entry per CDR3 protein, DNA not given. Here the sample table reports 40,000 to 55,000 distinct CDR3 sequences. The sequenced sample consisted of naive CXCR3- CD8+ T cells from blood. Subset here: CD45RO-CCR7+CD27+CD95- naive CD8+ T cells lacking CXCR3 (TNR3-). Source of these receptors: a human donor in good health. Some clones in this sample may be carry-over from other donors' samples.

V gene TRBV20-1 combines with J gene TRBJ1-2; the TRBD1 assignment by TCRdb is unverifiable without DNA. The CDR3 has 12 residues. Germline loops: CDR1 DFQATT, CDR2 SNEGSKA (reference sequence). The CDR3 is CSARQGDYGYTF.

The chain uses TRBV19 and TRBJ1-1; TCRdb reports TRBD1, a call that lacks DNA to check it against. The CDR3 covers 13 residues. Germline values: CDR1 LNHDA, CDR2 SQIVND (reference sequence). CDR3 region: CASKRQGASEAFF.

The genes are TRBV4-3 and TRBJ2-1; checking the TCRdb D call of TRBD1 is not possible without DNA. This CDR3 is 17 amino acids long. Looked up from germline, CDR1 is LGHNA and CDR2 is YSLEER. The CDR3: CASSQEARDKINNEQFF.

This sequence joins TRBV14 and TRBJ1-4; TCRdb calls TRBD1, which cannot be checked without DNA. This CDR3 is 14 amino acids long. Germline V gene sequence: CDR1 SGHDN, CDR2 FVKESK. CDR3 loop: CASSFRDRDEKLFF.

The chain is built from TRBV7-9 and TRBJ2-2; TCRdb reports TRBD1, a call that lacks DNA to check it against. The CDR3 totals 19 residues. Germline V gene sequence: CDR1 SEHNR, CDR2 FQNEAQ (reference sequence). The CDR3 loop is CASSFSTTDREANTGELFF.

V and J are TRBV6-5 and TRBJ2-1. Germline lookup yields CDR1 MNHEY and CDR2 SVGAGI. This CDR3 spans 12 amino acids. CDR3 loop: CASSSVGNEQFF.

J is TRBJ2-1 and V is TRBV28; TCRdb proposes TRBD2, but this gene call is untestable without DNA. The CDR3 contains 16 residues. Germline CDR1 and CDR2: MDHEN and SYDVKM. The CDR3 region is CASSLIRLAANNEQFF.

V usage is TRBV27 and J usage is TRBJ2-5. The CDR3 extends over 14 amino acids. Per germline, CDR1 MNHEY and CDR2 SMNVEV (reference sequence). The CDR3 reads CASSFFGSEETQYF.

The chain joins TRBV7-2 to TRBJ2-7. The CDR3 is 15 residues long. Germline CDR1 reads SGHTA; CDR2 reads FQGNSA. CDR3 sequence: CASSLTAGASVEQYF.

This rearrangement joins TRBV12-3 or TRBV12-4 to TRBJ2-2. This CDR3 has 13 residues. CDR3 sequence reads: CASIGDSTGELFF.

The V call is TRBV29-1, the J call TRBJ1-1. The germline V gene encodes CDR1 SQVTM and CDR2 ANQGSEA. This CDR3 comprises 12 residues. The CDR3 region is CSVAQRNTEAFF. The full variable domain, its missing parts supplied by reference TRBV29-1 and TRBJ1-1, is SAVISQKPSRDICQRGTSLTIQCQVDSQVTMMFWYRQQPGQSLTLIATANQGSEATYESGFVIDKFPISRPNLTFSTLTVSNMSPEDSSIYLCSVAQRNTEAFFGQGTRLTVV.

The genes are TRBV28 and TRBJ2-7; no DNA is available, so the TRBD1 call from TCRdb remains unchecked. Looked up from germline, CDR1 is MDHEN and CDR2 is SYDVKM. This CDR3 is built from 14 residues. The CDR3 sequence is CASSPGPGSGEQYF.

This chain joins TRBV10-3 and TRBJ2-2; lacking DNA, the TRBD1 call made by TCRdb goes unchecked. The germline V gene encodes CDR1 ENHRY and CDR2 SYGVKD. The CDR3 covers 16 residues. CDR3 amino acids: CAISDPTGVNTGELFF.

This clonotype is classed as medium-sized by frequency. The chain uses TRBV5-4 and TRBJ1-5; TCRdb selects TRBD1, and the lack of DNA leaves this call unchecked. The CDR3 has 14 residues. CDR1 is SGHNT and CDR2 is YYREEE in the germline V gene (reference sequence). CDR3 in amino acids: CASSLDPGGQPQHF. The entire variable domain, with the rest obtained from reference TRBV5-4 and TRBJ1-5, is as follows: ETGVTQSPTHLIKTRGQQVTLRCSSQSGHNTVSWYQQALGQGPQFIFQYYREEENGRGNFPPRFSGLQFPNYSSELNVNALELDDSALYLCASSLDPGGQPQHFGDGTRLSIL.

The chain's CDR3 is CASSQAGWYEQYF. The chain recombines TRBV3-1 with TRBJ2-7; the TCRdb D gene call, TRBD1, has no DNA to confirm it. CDR3 length: 13 amino acids. The germline gives CDR1 LGHDT, CDR2 YNNKEL (reference sequence).

This chain uses TRBV29-1 with TRBJ2-1; TCRdb reports TRBD1, a call that lacks DNA to check it against. The CDR3 contains 16 residues. The germline gives CDR1 SQVTM, CDR2 ANQGSEA. The CDR3 sequence: CSVPPNGQISYNEQFF.

This sequence joins TRBV6-1 and TRBJ2-5; TCRdb designates TRBD1, a call that cannot be tested without DNA. The CDR3 totals 15 residues. The germline gives CDR1 MNHNS, CDR2 SASEGT. CDR3 loop: CANPTAPIPKETQYF.

The V gene is TRBV29-1, the J gene TRBJ2-5; TCRdb names TRBD1, which stays unverified in the absence of DNA. CDR1 is SQVTM, CDR2 ANQGSEA, per germline. The CDR3 is 13 amino acids. The CDR3 loop is CSDLTGSQETQYF.

J is TRBJ2-2 and V is TRBV25-1; the D gene TCRdb calls, TRBD1, cannot be checked with no DNA. The CDR3 extends over 15 amino acids. Looked up from germline, CDR1 is MGHDK and CDR2 is SYGVNS. The chain's CDR3 is CASSDWDRGTGELFF.

V usage is TRBV2 and J usage is TRBJ1-1; absent DNA, TCRdb's TRBD1 call cannot be checked. The CDR3 is 13 amino acids. Germline lookup yields CDR1 SNHLY and CDR2 FYNNEI. The CDR3 loop is CASHRDRGSEAFF.

The chain links TRBV7-2 to TRBJ2-7; TCRdb picks TRBD2, but there is no DNA to check that call. The CDR3 extends over 12 amino acids. From germline, CDR1 is SGHTA and CDR2 FQGNSA. The CDR3 protein is CASSPRRDEQYF.

The chain links TRBV29-1 to TRBJ2-6. The germline V gene encodes CDR1 SQVTM and CDR2 ANQGSEA. The length of the CDR3 is 12 residues. The CDR3 protein is CSARSGANVLTF.

The CDR3 sequence is CASSPPSKGALDGYTF. The V call is TRBV7-9, the J call TRBJ1-2; TCRdb's D call, TRBD1, is unchecked because there is no DNA. Germline V gives CDR1 SEHNR, CDR2 FQNEAQ (reference sequence). CDR3 size: 16 residues.

The V call is TRBV5-1, the J call TRBJ2-7; TCRdb's assignment of TRBD1 cannot be checked, as there is no DNA. CDR3 length equals 14 residues. Germline CDR1 reads SGHRS; CDR2 reads YFSETQ. The CDR3 loop is CASSFGTGAYEQYF. The full variable domain, with the rest looked up from reference TRBV5-1 and TRBJ2-7, is KAGVTQTPRYLIKTRGQQVTLSCSPISGHRSVSWYQQTPGQGLQFLFEYFSETQRNKGNFPGRFSGRQFSNSRSEMNVSTLELGDSALYLCASSFGTGAYEQYFGPGTRLTVT.

V is TRBV27 and J is TRBJ2-1; TCRdb's D gene call, TRBD2, goes unchecked for lack of DNA. CDR1 and CDR2 from the germline V gene are MNHEY and SMNVEV (reference sequence). There are 15 residues in the CDR3. The CDR3 protein is CASKSSRNSYNEQFF.

The V gene is TRBV28, the J gene TRBJ2-1; TCRdb designates TRBD1, a call that cannot be tested without DNA. This CDR3 has 14 amino acids. Germline V gives CDR1 MDHEN, CDR2 SYDVKM. This CDR3 reads CASSSDRVPNEQFF.

The chain couples TRBV28 to TRBJ2-4; TCRdb indicates TRBD1, and absent DNA this call remains unverified. The CDR3 is made up of 17 amino acids. CDR1 and CDR2 from the germline V gene are MDHEN and SYDVKM. CDR3 residues: CASSVAGAGLAKNIQYF.